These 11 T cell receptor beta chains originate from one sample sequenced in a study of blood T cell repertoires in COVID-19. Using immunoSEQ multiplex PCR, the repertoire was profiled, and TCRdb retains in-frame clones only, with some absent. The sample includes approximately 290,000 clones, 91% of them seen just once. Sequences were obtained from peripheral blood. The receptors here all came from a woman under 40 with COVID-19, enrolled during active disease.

DNA of the CDR3: TGCGCCAGCAGCCCCGGACTAGCGGGAGGCAGGCAAGAGACCCAGTACTTC. Translating it yields CASSPGLAGGRQETQYF. The chain employs TRBV5-1 and TRBJ2-5, with TRBD2 identical over 14 bases. The V gene's germline CDR1 is SGHRS and CDR2 YFSETQ. The CDR3 loop spans 17 amino acids. V gave up 4 bases and J gave up 2 bases; unmatched junction bases: 7.

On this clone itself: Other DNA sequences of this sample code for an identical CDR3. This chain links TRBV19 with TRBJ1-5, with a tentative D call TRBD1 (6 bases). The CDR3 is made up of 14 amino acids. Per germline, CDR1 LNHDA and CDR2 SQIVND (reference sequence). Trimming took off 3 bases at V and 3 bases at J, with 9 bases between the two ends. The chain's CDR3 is CASSIRDNNQPQHF. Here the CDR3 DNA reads TGTGCCAGTAGTATTAGGGACAACAATCAGCCCCAGCATTTT.

CDR3 in DNA: TGTGCCAGTAGTATTGCGGGACTAGAGGGCTACGAGCAGTACTTC. It is translated as CASSIAGLEGYEQYF. This chain links TRBV19 with TRBJ2-7; 8 bases line up with TRBD2. Per germline, CDR1 LNHDA and CDR2 SQIVND (reference sequence). The junction had 7 bases not matched to a gene; V was cut back by 3 bases and J by 3 bases. This CDR3 has 15 residues.

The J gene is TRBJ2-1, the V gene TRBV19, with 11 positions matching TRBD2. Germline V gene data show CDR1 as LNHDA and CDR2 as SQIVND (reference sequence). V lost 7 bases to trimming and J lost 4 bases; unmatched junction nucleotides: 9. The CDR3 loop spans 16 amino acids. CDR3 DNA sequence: TGTGCCAGTACCCGCCGACTAGCGGGGCAATACAATGAGCAGTTCTTC. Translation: CASTRRLAGQYNEQFF.

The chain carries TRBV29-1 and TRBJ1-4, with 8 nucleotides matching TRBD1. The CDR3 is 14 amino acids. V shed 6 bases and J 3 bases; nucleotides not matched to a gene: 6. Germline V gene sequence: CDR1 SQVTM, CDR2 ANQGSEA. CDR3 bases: TGCAGCGTGCAAGTGACAGGGGCTAATGAAAAACTGTTTTTT. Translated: CSVQVTGANEKLFF.

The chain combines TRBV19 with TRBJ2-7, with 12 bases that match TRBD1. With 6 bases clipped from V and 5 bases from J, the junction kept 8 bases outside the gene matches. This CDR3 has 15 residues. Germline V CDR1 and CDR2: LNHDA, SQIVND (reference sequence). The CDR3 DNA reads TGTGCCAGTAGACACAACCGGGACAGGGGGCACGAGCAGTACTTC. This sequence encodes CASRHNRDRGHEQYF.

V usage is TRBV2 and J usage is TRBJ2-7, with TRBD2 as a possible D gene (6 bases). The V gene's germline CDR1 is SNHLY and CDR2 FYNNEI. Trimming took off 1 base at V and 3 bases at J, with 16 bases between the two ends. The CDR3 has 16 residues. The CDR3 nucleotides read TGTGCCAGCAGTGAAGTGCTAGCGTCAGATTACTACGAGCAGTACTTC. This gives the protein CASSEVLASDYYEQYF.

The CDR3, as DNA: TGTGCCAGCCCTCTAGCGGAGCAAGAGACCCAGTACTTC. Its protein is CASPLAEQETQYF. The V and J genes are TRBV2 and TRBJ2-5, with 7 bases identical to TRBD2. This CDR3 is built from 13 residues. V shed 8 bases and J 2 bases; nucleotides not matched to a gene: 5. CDR1 and CDR2 from the germline V gene are SNHLY and FYNNEI.

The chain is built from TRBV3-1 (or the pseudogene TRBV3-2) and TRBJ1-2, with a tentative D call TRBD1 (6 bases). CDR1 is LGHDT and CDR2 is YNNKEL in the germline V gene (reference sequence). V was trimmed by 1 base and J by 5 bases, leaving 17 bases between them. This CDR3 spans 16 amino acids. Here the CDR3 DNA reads TGTGCCAGCAGCCAAGGATTTTGGGCGGGGGCGTATGGCTACACCTTC. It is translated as CASSQGFWAGAYGYTF.

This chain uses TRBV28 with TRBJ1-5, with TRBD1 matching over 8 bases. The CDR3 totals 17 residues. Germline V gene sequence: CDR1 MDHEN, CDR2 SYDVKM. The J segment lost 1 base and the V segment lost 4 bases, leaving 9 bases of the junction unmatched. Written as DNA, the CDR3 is TGTGCCAGCAGTTCTATAGGACAGGGATCAAGCAATCAGCCCCAGCATTTT. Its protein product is CASSSIGQGSSNQPQHF.

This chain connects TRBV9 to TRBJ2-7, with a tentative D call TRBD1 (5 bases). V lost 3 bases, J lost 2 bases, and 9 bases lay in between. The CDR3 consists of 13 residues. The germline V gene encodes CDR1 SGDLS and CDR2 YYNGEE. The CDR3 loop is CASSGTKTYEQYF. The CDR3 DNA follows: TGTGCCAGCAGCGGGACAAAAACCTACGAGCAGTACTTC.